The 14 T cell receptor beta chains below come from one sample, sequenced in a study of shared clonotypes between healthy human individuals. The data were produced by immunoSEQ multiplex PCR, yet TCRdb's version contains in-frame clones alone and is incomplete. Of millions of clones listed, approximately 94% are singletons. CD45RO-negative CD8 cells positively selected for CCR7 made up the naive population, which excluded terminally differentiated effector memory CD45RA+ cells. The sequenced material came from naive CD8+ T cells from PBMCs. The receptors originated from a man between 18 and 29 years old in good health. Some clones in this sample may be carry-over from other donors' samples.

Remarks on this clone: A read error may account for a junction end that differs from germline. The chain is built from TRBV7-6 and TRBJ1-3; no firm D call. CDR1 and CDR2 from the germline V gene are SGHVS and FNYEAQ. The length of the CDR3 is 14 residues. CDR3 sequence (DNA): TGTGCCAGCAGCTTAGGGGTGGGGTCGAACACCGTATATTTT. Residues: CASSLGVGSNTVYF.

This chain links TRBV5-4 with TRBJ1-1, with a possible D match to TRBD1 (5 bases). Germline CDR1 is SGHNT and CDR2 is YYREEE (reference sequence). V was cut by 5 bases and J by 6 bases, with 14 bases left in between. The CDR3 covers 13 residues. CDR3 protein: CASRSGEEPEAFF. For the CDR3, the DNA is TGTGCCAGCAGGTCGGGGGAGGAGCCTGAAGCTTTCTTT. Drawing the rest from reference TRBV5-4 and TRBJ1-1, the complete variable domain is ETGVTQSPTHLIKTRGQQVTLRCSSQSGHNTVSWYQQALGQGPQFIFQYYREEENGRGNFPPRFSGLQFPNYSSELNVNALELDDSALYLCASRSGEEPEAFFGQGTRLTVV.

CDR3 in DNA: TGTGCAAGTCGCTTAAGGGGGCTAGCCAAAAACATTCAGTACTTC. This translates into CASRLRGLAKNIQYF. V is TRBV12-2 and J is TRBJ2-4; the table calls TRBD1, which could not be checked here. TRBV12-2 is annotated as a pseudogene. The CDR3 runs to 15 residues.

To note about this clone: Other DNA sequences in the sample encode the same CDR3. The J gene is TRBJ2-7, the V gene TRBV6-1, with TRBD2 identical over 11 bases. The CDR3 has 16 amino acids. V shed 1 base and J 2 bases; nucleotides not matched to a gene: 4. The V gene's germline CDR1 is MNHNS and CDR2 SASEGT. CDR3 region: CASSEGLAGGTYEQYF. The CDR3 DNA is TGTGCCAGCAGTGAAGGGCTAGCGGGGGGAACCTACGAGCAGTACTTC.

The CDR3 nucleotides are TGTGCCAGCAGCCAACTGAGGTTCTCTGGAAACACCATATATTTT. This encodes CASSQLRFSGNTIYF. The chain joins TRBV4-2 to TRBJ1-3; D is unclear. V was clipped by 2 bases and J by 0 bases, with 8 bases between them. CDR1 and CDR2 from the germline V gene are LGHNA and YNFKEQ. The length of the CDR3 is 15 residues.

The rearrangement uses TRBV7-9 and TRBJ2-1; 7 bases line up with TRBD2. CDR1 is SEHNR and CDR2 is FQNEAQ in the germline V gene (reference sequence). The CDR3 is 14 amino acids. V shed 3 bases and J 5 bases; nucleotides not matched to a gene: 4. The CDR3 sequence: CASSFGDYHNEQFF. The CDR3 DNA reads TGTGCCAGCAGCTTCGGGGACTACCACAATGAGCAGTTCTTC. Full variable domain (remainder filled in from reference TRBV7-9 and TRBJ2-1): DTGVSQNPRHKITKRGQNVTFRCDPISEHNRLYWYRQTLGQGPEFLTYFQNEAQLEKSRLLSDRFSAERPKGSFSTLEIQRTEQGDSAMYLCASSFGDYHNEQFFGPGTRLTVL.

This clone turned up a few times. The J gene is TRBJ2-7, the V gene TRBV6-6; 7 bases agree with TRBD2. Trimming cost V 2 bases and J 2 bases; bases outside gene matches: 6. Germline CDR1 reads MNHNY; CDR2 reads SVGAGI (reference sequence). The CDR3 contains 15 residues. Here the CDR3 reads CASSYGGGRAYEQYF. The CDR3 nucleotides are TGTGCCAGCAGTTACGGCGGTGGGAGGGCCTACGAGCAGTACTTC.

This clone was seen once. The rearrangement uses TRBV18 and TRBJ2-1, with D possibly being TRBD2 (5 bases). V lost 3 bases to trimming and J lost 8 bases, with 8 bases between them. CDR1 KGHSH and CDR2 LQKENI come from the germline V gene. The CDR3 has 12 residues. Here the CDR3 reads CASSPAGDEQFF. CDR3 nucleotide sequence: TGTGCCAGCTCACCCGCCGGGGATGAGCAGTTCTTC.

The J gene is TRBJ2-7, the V gene TRBV27; 7 bases line up with TRBD1. CDR1 and CDR2 from the germline V gene are MNHEY and SMNVEV (reference sequence). V lost 6 bases to trimming and J lost 5 bases; unmatched junction nucleotides: 7. This CDR3 has 13 residues. The CDR3 protein is CASSRDSFNEQYF. CDR3 sequence (DNA): TGTGCCAGCAGCCGGGACAGTTTTAACGAGCAGTACTTC.

V usage is TRBV4-3 and J usage is TRBJ1-2; TRBD1 agrees at 12 bases. Germline loops: CDR1 LGHNA, CDR2 YSLEER. The J segment lost 7 bases and the V segment lost 4 bases, leaving 4 bases of the junction unmatched. The CDR3 has 14 amino acids. CDR3 loop: CASSPGTGGSGYTF. In DNA form, the CDR3 reads TGCGCCAGCAGCCCTGGGACAGGGGGCTCTGGCTACACCTTC.

Of note for this clone: Other DNA sequences in the sample encode the same CDR3. The chain combines TRBV7-9 with TRBJ2-7; tentative D call: TRBD2 (6 bases). The germline V gene has CDR1 SEHNR and CDR2 FQNEAQ (reference sequence). This CDR3 is built from 13 residues. V dropped 5 bases and J dropped 4 bases, with 12 bases sitting between them. In DNA form, the CDR3 reads TGTGCCAGCAGCCCTGGGACTTCGTACGAGCAGTACTTC. Protein product: CASSPGTSYEQYF.

The rearrangement links TRBV29-1 to TRBJ2-1, with 11 bases matching TRBD2. This CDR3 region has 14 residues. Germline values: CDR1 SQVTM, CDR2 ANQGSEA. Trimming cost V 6 bases and J 5 bases; bases outside gene matches: 6. CDR3 sequence (DNA): TGCAGCGTCAATAGCGGGAGGGATGACAATGAGCAGTTCTTC. This translates into CSVNSGRDDNEQFF.

The J gene is TRBJ2-1, the V gene TRBV6-4, with 13 bases matching TRBD2. This CDR3 comprises 16 residues. V dropped 4 bases and J dropped 7; count of bases not matched to a gene: 7. CDR1 is MRHNA and CDR2 is SNTAGT in the germline V gene. As DNA, the CDR3 is TGTGCCAGCAGTGGCACTAGCGGGAGGGCTCATAATGAGCAGTTCTTC. Protein sequence: CASSGTSGRAHNEQFF.

The J gene is TRBJ1-2, the V gene TRBV11-2; TRBD1 might be the D (6 bases). Trimming took off 5 bases at V and 5 bases at J, with 15 bases between the two ends. CDR1 and CDR2 (germline): SGHAT, FQNNGV. The CDR3 runs 14 residues. The DNA for the CDR3 is TGTGCCAGCAGCCTGTGGACAGCTTCATATGGCTACACCTTC. Amino acid sequence: CASSLWTASYGYTF. Full variable domain (outside the CDR3, taken from reference TRBV11-2 and TRBJ1-2): EAGVAQSPRYKIIEKRQSVAFWCNPISGHATLYWYQQILGQGPKLLIQFQNNGVVDDSQLPKDRFSAERLKGVDSTLKIQPAKLEDSAVYLCASSLWTASYGYTFGSGTRLTVV.